The TCR beta chain described here comes from a study of blood T cells in healthy people across ages. Study results and limitations: The fall in TCR beta diversity per million T cells was roughly linear with age.

In this sample, this clonotype turned up many times. Its antigen is not known. CDR1 and CDR2 (germline): DFQATT, SNEGSKA (reference sequence). This CDR3 is built from 12 residues. Trimming cost V 2 bases and J 10 bases, with 9 bases left between them. A J-beta primer mix and a sample-barcoded 5' primer were used in a second PCR of about 7 to 12 cycles. Tagging of each cDNA molecule was performed by a template-switch adaptor with 12 random nucleotides. From the 5' RACE reads, TCRdb called clonotypes with MiXCR, one entry per CDR3 protein. This table holds around 1.5 million distinct CDR3 sequences, roughly 32% found once.

The sequence was obtained from a woman under 40 in good health. Source material: blood. The rearrangement links TRBV20-1 to TRBJ1-6; a possible D gene is TRBD1 (6 bases). CDR3 residues: CSARTGSSPLHF. Here the CDR3 DNA reads TGCAGTGCTAGAACAGGGAGCTCACCCCTCCACTTT.